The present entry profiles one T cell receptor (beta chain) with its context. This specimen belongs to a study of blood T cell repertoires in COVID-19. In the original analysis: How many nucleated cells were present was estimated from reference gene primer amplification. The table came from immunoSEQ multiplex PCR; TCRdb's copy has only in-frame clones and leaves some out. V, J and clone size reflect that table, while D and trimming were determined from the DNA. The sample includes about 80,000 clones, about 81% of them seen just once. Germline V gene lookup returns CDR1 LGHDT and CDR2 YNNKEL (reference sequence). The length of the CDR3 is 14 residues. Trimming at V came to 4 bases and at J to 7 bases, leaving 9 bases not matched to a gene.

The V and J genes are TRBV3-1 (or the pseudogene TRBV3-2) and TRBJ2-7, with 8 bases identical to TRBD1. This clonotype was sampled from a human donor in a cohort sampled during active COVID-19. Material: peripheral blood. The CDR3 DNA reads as TGTGCCAGCAGCCCCAGGACAGGGACCCGGGAGCAGTACTTC. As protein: CASSPRTGTREQYF.